Listed below are T cell receptor beta chains from one sample, sequenced in a study of CD8+ T cells in alopecia areata. Method: immunoSEQ multiplex PCR; TCRdb's copy keeps in-frame clones and lacks some. The repertoire holds roughly 97,000 clones, with less than 50% as singletons. Sequenced sample: CD4+ T cells sorted from blood. These receptors were taken from a human donor with alopecia areata. The CDR3 runs from the conserved cysteine through the conserved F or W. A D gene is named only where the DNA matches it firmly. The listing skips clone size in some rows; elsewhere it reads once, few, many or a size class.

CDR3 DNA,CDR3 protein,J gene,D gene,clone size,V gene
TGTGCCTGGAGTGTACGTCGGATAATGAGGGAGCAGTACTTC,CAWSVRRIMREQYF,TRBJ2-7,.,.,TRBV30
TGCAGCGTTGGAGACAGGGGGTCGGCAACTAATGAAAAACTGTTTTTT,CSVGDRGSATNEKLFF,TRBJ1-4,TRBD1,once,TRBV29-1
TGTGCCAGCAGTGATCGGACACTTCAAGAGACCCAGTACTTC,CASSDRTLQETQYF,TRBJ2-5,.,.,TRBV25-1
TGTGCCTGGAGTTCCTACTCGACAGGTTCTAACTATGGCTACACCTTC,CAWSSYSTGSNYGYTF,TRBJ1-2,.,.,TRBV30
TGTGCCAGCAGCAGCAGTTCTTTCTCGGCTAGCGCTCGCACCGGGGAGCTGTTTTTT,CASSSSSFSASARTGELFF,TRBJ2-2,.,.,TRBV5-4
TGTGCCAGCAAGAGCGGGAGTTTCGGGTCCCAGTACTTC,CASKSGSFGSQYF,TRBJ2-5,TRBD2,few,TRBV28
TGTGCCAGCAGCTTGGATGGTATGGAGGGCTACGAGCAGTACTTC,CASSLDGMEGYEQYF,TRBJ2-7,.,.,TRBV11-2
TGTGCCAGCAGCCCGGGACGTAGTAATGAAAAACTGTTTTTT,CASSPGRSNEKLFF,TRBJ1-4,.,.,TRBV6-5
TGTGCCAGCAGCGCCCCGGACAGTGGGAACATTCAGTACTTC,CASSAPDSGNIQYF,TRBJ2-4,.,.,TRBV11-2
TGTGCCAGCTCACCTACGTCGGTTCAGCCCCAGCATTTT,CASSPTSVQPQHF,TRBJ1-5,.,.,TRBV18
TGTGCCAGCAGCCTTGCAACGGGGGTCCACGAGCAGTACTTC,CASSLATGVHEQYF,TRBJ2-7,.,.,TRBV7-2
TGTGCCAGCAGGACAGGGTTCACCGGGGAGCTGTTTTTT,CASRTGFTGELFF,TRBJ2-2,TRBD1,few,TRBV28
TGCGCCAGCAGTCGGGGGATCCAAGAGACCCAGTACTTC,CASSRGIQETQYF,TRBJ2-5,.,.,TRBV5-1
TGCGCCAGCAGCCAAGATAGCCAAGGGGTCTTGCAGTACTTC,CASSQDSQGVLQYF,TRBJ2-7,.,few,TRBV4-3
TGTGCCAGCAGCTTAGCCCGGGTCGGGGCCAACGTCCTGACTTTC,CASSLARVGANVLTF,TRBJ2-6,.,few,TRBV7-2
TGTGCCAGCAGCTTAGACACCAGAAGCATTCAGTACTTC,CASSLDTRSIQYF,TRBJ2-4,.,.,TRBV11-2
TGTGCCAGCAGCGGCTATGACAATGAGCAGTTCTTC,CASSGYDNEQFF,TRBJ2-1,.,.,TRBV6-5
TGCGCCAGCAGCCACTCACGGACAGGGATGGGTCATGAGCAGTTCTTC,CASSHSRTGMGHEQFF,TRBJ2-1,TRBD1,.,TRBV4-1
TGTGCCAGCAGGACCGGGAGGGATAATGAGCAGTTCTTC,CASRTGRDNEQFF,TRBJ2-1,TRBD2,few,TRBV6-5
TGTGCCAGCAGCTTATCGGCGGGGGCCCACAATGAGCAGTTCTTC,CASSLSAGAHNEQFF,TRBJ2-1,.,.,TRBV7-3
TGTGCCAGCAGCTTATCACAGGGGGCTACCTACGAGCAGTACTTC,CASSLSQGATYEQYF,TRBJ2-7,TRBD1,once,TRBV7-3
TGTGCCGGGACAGAGTACAATGAGCAGTTCTTC,CAGTEYNEQFF,TRBJ2-1,TRBD1,.,TRBV30
TGTGCCACCAGCAGTGGGGGCAGCAGCATCCAAGAGACCCAGTACTTC,CATSSGGSSIQETQYF,TRBJ2-5,.,.,TRBV15
TGCAGCGTTGAACCCAGGACAGGGGGCGGCACAGATACGCAGTATTTT,CSVEPRTGGGTDTQYF,TRBJ2-3,TRBD1,few,TRBV29-1